Below are 5 T cell receptor beta chains sequenced from a single sample in a study of vaccination and CD4 T cells after COVID-19 (dated 2022 in TCRdb). The sample's treatment or condition label, decoded: approximately 9-day PBMC culture with coronavirus spike peptide pools or control peptides (ViraFEST assay). These receptors lack a known antigen. The library was made by PCR. Instrument used: Illumina iSeq 100. DNA from cultured CD4+ T cells was subjected to TCR sequencing with the Oncomine TCR Beta short-read assay at the Johns Hopkins FTIC core. The public reads were quality trimmed at Q25 with fastp and then assembled into clones with MiXCR by TCRdb, keeping productive beta chains. Rows merge per CDR3 protein into single entries with the most common DNA and genes. For this sample there are approximately 20,000 distinct CDR3 sequences; approximately 52% appear just once. The ten largest make up 8% to 10% of the sample.

Source material: CD4+ T cells from blood, cultured in vitro. Source of these receptors: a human donor who had recovered from COVID-19.

This clonotype was detected a few times. The rearrangement uses TRBV20-1 and TRBJ2-3, with 9 bases that match TRBD2. From germline, CDR1 is DFQATT and CDR2 SNEGSKA (reference sequence). V was clipped by 4 bases and J by 3 bases; unmatched bases: 11. The CDR3 runs 16 residues. CDR3 loop: CSATPKLAGVTDTQYF. CDR3 DNA: TGCAGTGCTACCCCGAAGTTAGCGGGAGTAACAGATACGCAGTATTTT.

Worth noting for this clonotype: Since a much larger clone is just one base distant, this may be a read error. J is TRBJ2-7 and V is TRBV6-5, with 8 bases matching TRBD1. Germline CDR1 is MNHEY and CDR2 is SVGAGI. The CDR3 has 15 residues. The CDR3 region has the DNA TGTGCCAGCAGTGACTCGGGACAGGCCCGGGGGAAGCAGTACTTC. Amino acids: CASSDSGQARGKQYF.

The rearrangement links TRBV11-3 to TRBJ2-1, with D perhaps matching TRBD2 (5 bases). V lost 7 bases to trimming and J lost 1 base, with 17 bases between them. This CDR3 is built from 16 residues. CDR1 is SGHNT and CDR2 is YENEEA in the germline V gene. DNA for the CDR3: TGTGCCAGCACCAACAAAGGGAGTGAGTCCTACAATGAGCAGTTCTTC. It encodes CASTNKGSESYNEQFF.

This rearrangement joins TRBV9 to TRBJ2-1, with D uncertain. The CDR3 is 16 amino acids. V shed 1 base and J shed 0 bases, with 11 bases lying between them. CDR1 and CDR2 (germline): SGDLS, YYNGEE. The CDR3 DNA follows: TGTGCCAGCAGCGTATCAAGCGCAAGCTCCTACAATGAGCAGTTCTTC. It encodes CASSVSSASSYNEQFF.

This CDR3 is CASKGDPGGHRETQYF. CDR3 nucleotides: TGTGCCAGCAAAGGGGACCCAGGGGGTCATCGAGAGACCCAGTACTTC. V usage is TRBV7-9 and J usage is TRBJ2-5, with 7 bases identical to TRBD1. The CDR3 length is 16 residues. CDR1 and CDR2 from the germline V gene are SEHNR and FQNEAQ (reference sequence). The ends lost 7 bases at V and 4 bases at J; junction bases unmatched: 15.